Listed here is a single T cell receptor beta chain. Using a J-beta primer mix together with a sample-barcoded 5' primer, a second PCR was run for about 7 to 12 cycles. TCRdb independently ran MiXCR on the 5' RACE reads; one entry per CDR3 protein. This table holds some 1.8 million distinct CDR3 sequences, roughly two fifths found once. These data come from a study of blood T cells in healthy people across ages. The germline V gene has CDR1 MNHEY and CDR2 SVGEGT. Germline trimming cut 6 bases from V and 1 base from J; bases unmatched to any gene: 6. CDR3 size: 15 residues. Each sample yielded at least 6.5 million isolated PBMCs.

The sequence came from a human donor in good health. This chain connects TRBV6-2 or TRBV6-3 to TRBJ2-5, with 9 bases fitting TRBD2. Sequencing was done on a sample of blood. The CDR3 sequence: CASSVRRGGQETQYF. CDR3 DNA sequence: TGTGCCAGCAGCGTCCGGCGGGGGGGCCAAGAGACCCAGTACTTC.